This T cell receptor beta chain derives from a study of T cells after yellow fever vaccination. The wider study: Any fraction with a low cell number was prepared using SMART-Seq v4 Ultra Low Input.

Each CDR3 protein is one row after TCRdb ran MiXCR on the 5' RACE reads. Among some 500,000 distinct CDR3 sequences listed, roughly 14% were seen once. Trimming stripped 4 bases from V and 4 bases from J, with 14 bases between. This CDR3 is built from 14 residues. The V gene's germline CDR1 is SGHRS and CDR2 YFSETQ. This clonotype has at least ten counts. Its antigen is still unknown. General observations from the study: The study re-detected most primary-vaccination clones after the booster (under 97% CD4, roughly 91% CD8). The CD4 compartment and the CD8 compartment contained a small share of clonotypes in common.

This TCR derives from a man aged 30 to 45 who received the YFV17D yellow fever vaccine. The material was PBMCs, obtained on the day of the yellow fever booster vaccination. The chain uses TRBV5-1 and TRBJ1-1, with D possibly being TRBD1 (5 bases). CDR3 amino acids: CASSGGGTFTEAFF. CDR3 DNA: TGCGCCAGCAGCGGCGGGGGGACCTTCACTGAAGCTTTCTTT. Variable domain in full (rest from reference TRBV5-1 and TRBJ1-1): KAGVTQTPRYLIKTRGQQVTLSCSPISGHRSVSWYQQTPGQGLQFLFEYFSETQRNKGNFPGRFSGRQFSNSRSEMNVSTLELGDSALYLCASSGGGTFTEAFFGQGTRLTVV.